The 32 T cell receptor beta chains listed next were all sequenced from one sample in a study of blood T cell repertoires in COVID-19. Generated by immunoSEQ multiplex PCR, the TCRdb table keeps only in-frame clones and is missing some. Seen here are over 200,000 clones, approximately 90% observed once, and the top ten hold about 2.2%. Specimen: peripheral blood. The receptor set was obtained from a man younger than 45 who had recovered from COVID-19.

The gene calls are TRBV7-8 and TRBJ1-6, with 9 bases lining up with TRBD1. J was trimmed by 6 bases and V by 1 base; bases with no gene match: 7. From germline, CDR1 is SGHVS and CDR2 FQNEAQ. CDR3 length: 17 residues. CDR3 DNA: TGTGCCAGCAGCTTAGTGCCGGGACAGGGTGGTAATTCACCCCTCCACTTT. Translating gives CASSLVPGQGGNSPLHF.

V gene TRBV18 combines with J gene TRBJ1-2, with a weak D call TRBD1 (6 bases). Trimming removed 3 bases from V and 2 bases from J, with 13 bases in between. Germline V gene data show CDR1 as KGHSH and CDR2 as LQKENI. This CDR3 spans 15 amino acids. The CDR3 protein is CASSPRGGRNYGYTF. In nucleotides, the CDR3 is TGTGCCAGCTCACCCCGCGGGGGGCGGAACTATGGCTACACCTTC.

The chain recombines TRBV9 with TRBJ2-2; the match to TRBD1 covers 8 bases. The germline V gene encodes CDR1 SGDLS and CDR2 YYNGEE. With 3 bases clipped from V and 5 bases from J, the junction kept 9 bases outside the gene matches. This CDR3 contains 16 residues. This CDR3 reads CASSDGQGGLTGELFF. Written as DNA, the CDR3 is TGTGCCAGCAGCGACGGACAGGGCGGTTTAACCGGGGAGCTGTTTTTT.

The V gene is TRBV5-8, the J gene TRBJ2-7, with D tentatively TRBD2 (6 bases). V was cut by 2 bases and J by 3 bases, with 15 bases left in between. Germline loops: CDR1 SGHTS, CDR2 YDEGEE. The CDR3 covers 15 residues. The CDR3 region is CASSFGGGILYEQYF. The CDR3 coding sequence is TGTGCCAGCAGCTTCGGAGGAGGGATTCTCTACGAGCAGTACTTC.

The CDR3: CASSPTYEQYF. The CDR3 DNA reads TGTGCCAGCAGTCCAACCTACGAGCAGTACTTC. This chain uses TRBV12-3 or TRBV12-4 with TRBJ2-7; D call uncertain. The CDR3 runs to 11 residues. V lost 5 bases and J 2 bases, leaving 4 bases between the germline ends.

The chain links TRBV4-1 to TRBJ1-3, with D unresolved. The germline V gene encodes CDR1 MGHRA and CDR2 YSYEKL. Trimming removed 0 bases at V and 15 bases at J, with 12 bases between. The CDR3 consists of 12 residues. The CDR3 DNA reads as TGCGCCAGCAGCCAAGATGTGGGAGCGAAATATTTT. As protein: CASSQDVGAKYF.

The gene calls are TRBV4-1 and TRBJ2-3, with D uncertain. Deletions cut 1 base from V and 8 bases from J, with 13 bases between. Per the germline V gene, CDR1 is MGHRA and CDR2 is YSYEKL. The CDR3 sequence is 14 residues long. This chain's CDR3 is CASSQGSTRGTQYF. In DNA form, the CDR3 reads TGCGCCAGCAGCCAAGGCTCGACTCGAGGTACGCAGTATTTT.

The chain has TRBV15 and TRBJ1-6, with D unclear. The CDR3 has 17 amino acids. Germline V gives CDR1 LNHNV, CDR2 YYDKDF (reference sequence). The V and J ends lost 0 bases and 0 bases respectively, with 9 bases between them. The CDR3 region has the DNA TGTGCCACCAGCAGAGAGGGCCAGAGCTCCTATAATTCACCCCTCCACTTT. Amino acid sequence: CATSREGQSSYNSPLHF. Full variable domain (rest looked up from reference TRBV15 and TRBJ1-6): DAMVIQNPRYQVTQFGKPVTLSCSQTLNHNVMYWYQQKSSQAPKLLFHYYDKDFNNEADTPDNFQSRRPNTSFCFLDIRSPGLGDTAMYLCATSREGQSSYNSPLHFGNGTRLTVT.

As for this clone: Germline and junction disagree at one end, which may indicate a read error. The chain uses TRBV6-4 and TRBJ2-2; the D gene is possibly TRBD2 (6 bases). Germline V gives CDR1 MRHNA, CDR2 SNTAGT. The CDR3 has 16 amino acids. The CDR3 bases are TGTGCCAACAGTGTGGGGGGAACCGCGAACACCGGGGAGCTGTTTTTT. Its translation is CANSVGGTANTGELFF.

This chain links TRBV27 with TRBJ1-2, with D hard to call. Trimming cost V 0 bases and J 5 bases, with 13 bases left between them. CDR1 is MNHEY and CDR2 is SMNVEV in the germline V gene (reference sequence). The CDR3 is 15 residues long. CDR3 amino acids: CASSLSRLRLYGYTF. In DNA, the CDR3 is TGTGCCAGCAGTTTATCCCGGTTGAGGTTGTATGGCTACACCTTC.

The chain combines TRBV30 with TRBJ1-2; D gene uncertain. CDR1 and CDR2 from the germline V gene are GTSNPN and SVGIG (reference sequence). This CDR3 contains 12 residues. V was pared by 0 bases and J by 2 bases, with 4 bases between. The CDR3 DNA reads as TGTGCCTGGAGTGTACAGAACTATGGCTACACCTTC. Residues: CAWSVQNYGYTF.

The genes are TRBV6-5 and TRBJ2-7; TRBD2 might be the D (6 bases). The CDR3 is made up of 14 amino acids. V lost 6 bases and J 3 bases, leaving 15 bases between the germline ends. Germline loops: CDR1 MNHEY, CDR2 SVGAGI. In nucleotides, the CDR3 is TGTGCCAGCAGGAGCCCGGGACTGAACTACGAGCAGTACTTC. Residues: CASRSPGLNYEQYF.

J is TRBJ1-1 and V is TRBV7-2, with TRBD1 matching over 7 bases. V lost 4 bases, J lost 5 bases, and 4 bases stayed unmatched. This CDR3 comprises 13 residues. The germline V gene encodes CDR1 SGHTA and CDR2 FQGNSA. The CDR3 here is CASSSHRGTEAFF. In nucleotides, the CDR3 is TGTGCCAGCAGCTCCCACAGGGGTACTGAAGCTTTCTTT.

This sequence joins TRBV7-2 and TRBJ2-3; 10 nucleotides match TRBD2. Germline-derived CDR1 and CDR2 are SGHTA and FQGNSA. V trimming: 0 bases; J trimming: 4 bases; junction bases outside the gene matches: 10. The CDR3 is 18 residues long. Here the CDR3 DNA reads TGTGCCAGCAGCTTAGCGGGGGCTAGCGGGGGCTGGGCAGATACGCAGTATTTT. Amino acids: CASSLAGASGGWADTQYF.

The chain couples TRBV2 to TRBJ2-1; 9 bases fit TRBD1. The V and J ends lost 3 bases and 6 bases, in that order; junction bases with no gene match: 6. CDR1 and CDR2 from the germline V gene are SNHLY and FYNNEI. The CDR3 has 15 residues. The CDR3 spells CASSDPRTGANEQFF. The CDR3, as DNA: TGTGCCAGCAGTGATCCGAGGACAGGGGCCAATGAGCAGTTCTTC.

The chain uses TRBV10-1 and TRBJ2-2, with D uncertain. V was clipped by 6 bases and J by 0 bases, with 8 bases between them. Per the germline V gene, CDR1 is WNHNN and CDR2 is SYGVQD (reference sequence). The CDR3 consists of 14 residues. The CDR3 reads CASSHIANTGELFF. The CDR3 bases are TGCGCCAGCAGCCACATCGCGAACACCGGGGAGCTGTTTTTT.

This chain connects TRBV10-2 to TRBJ1-2; D may be TRBD1 (6 bases). This CDR3 has 17 residues. The V end was cut by 2 bases, the J end by 3 bases, with 19 bases between. The germline CDR1 and CDR2 sequences are WSHSY and SAAADI. The CDR3 nucleotides read TGCGCCAGCAGTGAGACCGGGACACCGCTCTTATACTATGGCTACACCTTC. Protein sequence: CASSETGTPLLYYGYTF.

The J gene is TRBJ1-1, the V gene TRBV29-1, with TRBD1 matching 9 bases. The CDR3 extends over 16 amino acids. Germline V CDR1 and CDR2: SQVTM, ANQGSEA. After removal of 0 bases from V and 3 bases from J, the junction contained 8 bases not matched to a gene. The DNA of the CDR3 is TGCAGCGTTGAAGATGTACAGGGGGCTGGGGACACTGAAGCTTTCTTT. Amino acid sequence: CSVEDVQGAGDTEAFF.

The chain is built from TRBV5-4 and TRBJ1-2; possibly TRBD1 for D (6 bases). Germline-derived CDR1 and CDR2 are SGHNT and YYREEE (reference sequence). V lost 4 bases, J lost 8 bases, and 12 bases lay in between. The CDR3 length is 12 residues. The CDR3 protein is CASSETGYGYTF. CDR3 bases: TGTGCCAGCAGCGAAACAGGGTACGGCTACACCTTC.

This clone was picked up one time. Other nucleotide sequences in the sample specify the same CDR3. The V and J genes are TRBV9 and TRBJ1-1; tentatively, D is TRBD1 (6 bases). CDR3 length equals 14 residues. V dropped 3 bases and J dropped 0 bases, with 9 bases sitting between them. Germline loops: CDR1 SGDLS, CDR2 YYNGEE. The DNA for the CDR3 is TGTGCCAGCAGCGGCGGACAGATGAACACTGAAGCTTTCTTT. Translating it yields CASSGGQMNTEAFF.

The J gene is TRBJ2-7, the V gene TRBV10-2, with TRBD1 as a possible D gene (6 bases). Germline V CDR1 and CDR2: WSHSY, SAAADI. V lost 5 bases, J lost 0 bases, and 11 bases lay in between. CDR3 size: 14 residues. The chain's CDR3 is CASSPSGASYEQYF. The CDR3 nucleotides read TGCGCCAGCAGTCCCTCAGGGGCCTCCTACGAGCAGTACTTC.

The genes are TRBV6-5 and TRBJ2-6, with D perhaps matching TRBD1 (6 bases). Trimming pared 7 bases from V and 4 bases from J, leaving 14 bases between. The length of the CDR3 is 15 residues. Germline V gives CDR1 MNHEY, CDR2 SVGAGI. In DNA form, the CDR3 reads TGTGCCAGCATGCAAACAGGGTCCGGGGCCAACGTCCTGACTTTC. Translation gives CASMQTGSGANVLTF.

The V call is TRBV13, the J call TRBJ2-3; 9 positions match TRBD1. This CDR3 has 16 amino acids. Germline CDR1 reads PRHDT; CDR2 reads FYEKMQ (reference sequence). Trimming took 2 bases from V and 1 from J; bases not matched to a gene: 4. This CDR3 is CASSLTGGVGTDTQYF. CDR3 bases: TGTGCCAGCAGCTTAACAGGGGGCGTCGGCACAGATACGCAGTATTTT.

In its sample, this clone was seen once. V and J are TRBV5-1 and TRBJ2-2; D may be TRBD1 (6 bases). Trimming removed 7 bases from V and 4 bases from J, with 14 bases in between. This CDR3 region has 14 residues. The germline V gene has CDR1 SGHRS and CDR2 YFSETQ. CDR3 sequence reads: CASAPAGATGELFF. The CDR3 DNA reads as TGCGCCAGCGCCCCCGCAGGGGCCACCGGGGAGCTGTTTTTT.

Sample share makes this clone medium-sized (0.01 to 0.1%). The chain joins TRBV13 to TRBJ2-1; 7 bases align to TRBD1. V trimming: 5 bases; J trimming: 0 bases; junction bases outside the gene matches: 10. Germline lookup yields CDR1 PRHDT and CDR2 FYEKMQ (reference sequence). This CDR3 is built from 17 residues. CDR3 nucleotide sequence: TGTGCCAGCAGCCCACCGGGACAGCTGAGCTCCTACAATGAGCAGTTCTTC. It yields the protein CASSPPGQLSSYNEQFF.

The gene calls are TRBV1 and TRBJ1-1; the listed D gene, TRBD1, was not tested against the DNA. TRBV1 is shown as a pseudogene. There are 12 residues in the CDR3. The CDR3 DNA sequence: TGCACCGGGACAGGCATGAACACTGAAGCTTTCTTT. Amino acid sequence: CTGTGMNTEAFF.

The V gene is TRBV19, the J gene TRBJ2-3; D might be TRBD2 (6 bases). The V gene's germline CDR1 is LNHDA and CDR2 SQIVND (reference sequence). V lost 6 bases and J lost 2, with 15 bases in between. CDR3 size: 15 residues. For the CDR3, the DNA is TGTGCCAGTAGACCGCGGCGGGGCTACACAGATACGCAGTATTTT. It codes for CASRPRRGYTDTQYF.

The V call is TRBV23-1, the J call TRBJ2-5; D is unclear. TRBV23-1 falls under the ORF class, with uncertain function. V gave up 0 bases and J gave up 7 bases, with 15 bases separating them. This CDR3 spans 15 amino acids. CDR3 sequence reads: CASSQSAVKDWTQYF. The CDR3 DNA is TGCGCCAGCAGTCAATCGGCGGTAAAAGATTGGACCCAGTACTTC.

This clone occurred once. The rearrangement uses TRBV5-6 and TRBJ2-1, with D unclear. The length of the CDR3 is 15 residues. V lost 1 base and J lost 3, with 11 bases in between. Germline CDR1 is SGHDT and CDR2 is YYEEEE. CDR3 nucleotide sequence: TGTGCCAGCAGCTTGCTACAACAGAGCTACAATGAGCAGTTCTTC. Protein sequence: CASSLLQQSYNEQFF.

CDR3 nucleotide sequence: TGTGCCAGTAGTATTTACTGGGGGACAGGGGGTTACGAGCAGTACTTC. This codes for CASSIYWGTGGYEQYF. This sequence joins TRBV19 and TRBJ2-7; 11 bases match TRBD1. V trimming: 3 bases; J trimming: 4 bases; junction bases outside the gene matches: 8. The CDR3 length is 16 residues. CDR1 and CDR2 from the germline V gene are LNHDA and SQIVND (reference sequence). The entire variable domain, with the rest obtained from reference TRBV19 and TRBJ2-7, is as follows: DGGITQSPKYLFRKEGQNVTLSCEQNLNHDAMYWYRQDPGQGLRLIYYSQIVNDFQKGDIAEGYSVSREKKESFPLTVTSAQKNPTAFYLCASSIYWGTGGYEQYFGPGTRLTVT.

The chain is built from TRBV6-1 and TRBJ2-2; tentative D call: TRBD1 (5 bases). V was trimmed by 2 bases and J by 3 bases, leaving 10 bases between them. The CDR3 length is 15 residues. Germline assignment: CDR1 MNHNS and CDR2 SASEGT. The CDR3 sequence: CASSELTGYTGELFF. The CDR3 coding sequence is TGTGCCAGCAGTGAACTTACAGGTTACACCGGGGAGCTGTTTTTT.

This chain uses TRBV19 with TRBJ1-2; TRBD1 is a possible D gene (6 bases). The CDR3 totals 14 residues. Between the trimmed V and J ends, which lost 2 bases and 3 bases, there was a span of 10 bases. Germline V CDR1 and CDR2: LNHDA, SQIVND (reference sequence). The CDR3 sequence is CASSIPRQDYGYTF. Written as DNA, the CDR3 is TGTGCCAGTAGTATACCCCGACAGGACTATGGCTACACCTTC. Full variable domain (remainder filled in from reference TRBV19 and TRBJ1-2): DGGITQSPKYLFRKEGQNVTLSCEQNLNHDAMYWYRQDPGQGLRLIYYSQIVNDFQKGDIAEGYSVSREKKESFPLTVTSAQKNPTAFYLCASSIPRQDYGYTFGSGTRLTVV.